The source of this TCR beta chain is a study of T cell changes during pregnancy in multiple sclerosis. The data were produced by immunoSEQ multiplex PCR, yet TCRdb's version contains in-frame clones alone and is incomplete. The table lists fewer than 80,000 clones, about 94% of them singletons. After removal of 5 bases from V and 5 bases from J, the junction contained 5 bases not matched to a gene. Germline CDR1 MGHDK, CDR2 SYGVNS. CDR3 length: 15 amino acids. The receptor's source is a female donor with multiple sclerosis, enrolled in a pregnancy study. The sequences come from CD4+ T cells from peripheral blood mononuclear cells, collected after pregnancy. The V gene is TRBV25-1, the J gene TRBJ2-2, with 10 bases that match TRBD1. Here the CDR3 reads CASSWDRGKTGELFF. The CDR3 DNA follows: TGTGCCAGCAGTTGGGACAGGGGAAAGACCGGGGAGCTGTTTTTT.